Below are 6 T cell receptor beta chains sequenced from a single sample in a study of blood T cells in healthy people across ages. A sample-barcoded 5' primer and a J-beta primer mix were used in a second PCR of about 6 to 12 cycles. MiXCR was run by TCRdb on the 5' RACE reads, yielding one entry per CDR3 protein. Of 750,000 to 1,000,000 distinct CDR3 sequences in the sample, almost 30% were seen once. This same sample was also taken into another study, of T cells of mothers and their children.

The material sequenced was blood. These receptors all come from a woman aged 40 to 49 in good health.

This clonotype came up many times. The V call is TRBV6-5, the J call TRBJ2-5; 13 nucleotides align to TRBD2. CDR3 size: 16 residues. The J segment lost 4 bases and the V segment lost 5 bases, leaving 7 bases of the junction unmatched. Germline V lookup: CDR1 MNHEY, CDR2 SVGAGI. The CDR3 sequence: CASSKGTSGAGETQYF. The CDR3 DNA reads TGTGCCAGCAGTAAGGGGACTAGCGGGGCGGGAGAGACCCAGTACTTC.

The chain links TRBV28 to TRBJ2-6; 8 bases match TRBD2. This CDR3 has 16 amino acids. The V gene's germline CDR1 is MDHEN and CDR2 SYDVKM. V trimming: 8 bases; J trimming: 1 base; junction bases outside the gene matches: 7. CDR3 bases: TGTGCCAGCGAAGCGGGGGTTTGGTCTGGGGCCAACGTCCTGACTTTC. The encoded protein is CASEAGVWSGANVLTF.

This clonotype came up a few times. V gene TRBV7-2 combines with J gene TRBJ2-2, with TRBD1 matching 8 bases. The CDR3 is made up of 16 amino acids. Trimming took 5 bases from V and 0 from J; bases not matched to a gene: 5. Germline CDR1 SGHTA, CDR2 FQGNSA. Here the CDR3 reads CASSPVTGANTGELFF. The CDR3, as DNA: TGTGCCAGCAGCCCAGTGACAGGGGCGAACACCGGGGAGCTGTTTTTT.

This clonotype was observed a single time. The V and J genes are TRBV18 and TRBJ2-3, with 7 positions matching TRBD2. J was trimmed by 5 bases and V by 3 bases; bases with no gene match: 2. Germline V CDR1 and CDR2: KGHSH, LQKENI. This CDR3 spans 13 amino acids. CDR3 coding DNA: TGTGCCAGCTCACCCGCGGGGGAAGATACGCAGTATTTT. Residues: CASSPAGEDTQYF.

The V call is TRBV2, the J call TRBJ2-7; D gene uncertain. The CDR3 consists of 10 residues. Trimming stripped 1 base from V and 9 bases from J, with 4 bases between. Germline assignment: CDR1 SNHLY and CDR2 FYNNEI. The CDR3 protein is CASSEGGQYF. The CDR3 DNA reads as TGTGCCAGCAGTGAAGGGGGGCAGTACTTC.

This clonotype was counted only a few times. CDR3 protein: CASRRGGLDEQFF. The CDR3 coding sequence is TGTGCCAGCAGACGGGGGGGCCTTGATGAGCAGTTCTTC. V gene TRBV11-2 combines with J gene TRBJ2-1; 8 bases are shared with TRBD2. Germline values: CDR1 SGHAT, CDR2 FQNNGV. V trimming: 6 bases; J trimming: 8 bases; junction bases outside the gene matches: 6. The CDR3 is 13 residues long.